Listed below are T cell receptor beta chains from one sample, sequenced in a study of human T cells and chemical hapten exposure. TCRdb re-analysed the RACE reads in MiXCR, keeping a single row per CDR3 protein. The sample gives about 82,000 distinct CDR3 sequences, approximately 12% of which show up once; approximately 4.6% is in the top ten. The sequenced sample was whole blood, obtained in connection with sensitization to the hapten diphenylcyclopropenone (DPC). All receptors derive from a woman aged 45-65 years with alopecia areata. Some clones in this sample may be carry-over from other donors' samples. The CDR3 runs from the conserved cysteine through the conserved F or W. A D gene is named only where the DNA matches it firmly. The size field is filled for only some rows; it gives once, few, many or a size class.

D gene	clone size	V gene	J gene	CDR3 protein	CDR3 DNA
TRBD1	many	TRBV29-1	TRBJ2-7	CSGRTGNYEQYF	TGCAGCGGACGGACAGGGAACTACGAGCAGTACTTC
-	many	TRBV7-3	TRBJ1-1	CASSLTGYGAMNTEAFF	TGTGCCAGCAGCTTAACAGGGTATGGGGCCATGAACACTGAAGCTTTCTTT
-	-	TRBV29-1	TRBJ2-4	CSVAEAGNIQYF	TGCAGCGTTGCTGAAGCTGGAAACATTCAGTACTTC
TRBD1	few	TRBV4-3	TRBJ1-4	CASSQTGGSEKPFF	TGCGCCAGCAGCCAGACAGGGGGCTCGGAAAAACCGTTTTTT
-	many	TRBV7-9	TRBJ1-4	CASSPTHRELFF	TGTGCCAGCAGCCCAACCCACAGGGAACTGTTTTTT
TRBD2	many	TRBV27	TRBJ2-2	CASSSPRTSGNTGELFF	TGTGCCAGCAGTTCCCCTAGGACTAGCGGGAACACCGGGGAGCTGTTTTTT
-	few	TRBV7-2	TRBJ1-5	CASSPQGLGNQPQHF	TGTGCCAGCAGCCCACAGGGATTGGGCAATCAGCCCCAGCATTTT
-	many	TRBV20-1	TRBJ1-2	CSSRFAQGDYGYTF	TGCAGTTCCCGCTTTGCCCAGGGTGACTATGGCTACACCTTC
TRBD1	many	TRBV6-2/TRBV6-3	TRBJ1-2	CASSAIERTGIGYTF	TGTGCCAGCAGTGCGATTGAGCGGACAGGGATAGGCTACACCTTC
-	-	TRBV27	TRBJ2-7	CASSFQTGGYEQYF	TGTGCCAGCAGTTTCCAAACAGGTGGTTACGAGCAGTACTTC
-	many	TRBV30	TRBJ2-1	CAWTFSGNEQFF	TGTGCCTGGACTTTTTCAGGCAATGAGCAGTTCTTC
-	few	TRBV10-2	TRBJ2-1	CASSEGRNEQFF	TGCGCCAGCTCAGAGGGACGAAATGAGCAGTTCTTC
TRBD1	many	TRBV13	TRBJ2-5	CASSLTGVGETQYF	TGTGCCAGCAGCTTAACAGGGGTCGGAGAGACCCAGTACTTC
-	-	TRBV18	TRBJ1-5	CASSAAGGNQPQHF	TGTGCCAGCTCAGCCGCCGGGGGGAATCAGCCCCAGCATTTT
-	-	TRBV5-1	TRBJ1-5	CASSFLGGDQPQHF	TGCGCCAGCAGCTTCCTCGGGGGAGATCAGCCCCAGCATTTT
-	few	TRBV18	TRBJ1-5	CASSPSGGQPQHF	TGTGCCAGCTCACCGTCGGGCGGTCAGCCCCAGCATTTT
-	-	TRBV18	TRBJ1-4	CASSPQTGLNEKLFF	TGTGCCAGCTCACCTCAAACAGGGTTGAATGAAAAACTGTTTTTT
-	many	TRBV5-6	TRBJ1-4	CASSLLSNEKLFF	TGTGCCAGCAGCCTACTGTCCAATGAAAAACTGTTTTTT
-	many	TRBV20-1	TRBJ2-4	CSARDSPTGNKNIQYF	TGCAGTGCTAGAGATTCACCTACAGGGAACAAAAACATTCAGTACTTC
-	many	TRBV28	TRBJ1-2	CASNGDRRGYGYTF	TGTGCCAGCAATGGGGATCGACGGGGCTATGGCTACACCTTC
TRBD2	-	TRBV29-1	TRBJ2-2	CSPRRGTSGFPDTGELFF	TGCAGCCCCCGAAGGGGGACTAGCGGGTTTCCGGACACCGGGGAGCTGTTTTTT
TRBD1	-	TRBV24-1	TRBJ2-3	CATSDPGGQGFADTQYF	TGTGCCACCAGTGATCCCGGTGGACAGGGTTTCGCAGATACGCAGTATTTT
-	many	TRBV3-1	TRBJ2-3	CASRLRGSDTQYF	TGTGCCAGCAGGCTCAGGGGTTCAGATACGCAGTATTTT
TRBD2	few	TRBV20-1	TRBJ2-7	CSAARPAGGVGEQYF	TGCAGTGCTGCTAGACCAGCGGGAGGAGTGGGCGAGCAGTACTTC
-	many	TRBV12-3/TRBV12-4	TRBJ2-2	CASSMITGIGELFF	TGTGCCAGCAGTATGATCACAGGGATCGGGGAGCTGTTTTTT
TRBD1	-	TRBV18	TRBJ2-5	CASSPGTGTYQETQYF	TGTGCCAGCTCACCTGGGACAGGGACGTACCAAGAGACCCAGTACTTC
-	-	TRBV6-5	TRBJ2-7	CASSYNREPYEQYF	TGTGCCAGCAGTTACAATCGGGAACCCTACGAGCAGTACTTC
TRBD1	many	TRBV11-2	TRBJ1-3	CASRTTGQGDTIYF	TGTGCCAGCAGGACGACCGGACAGGGCGACACCATATATTTT
TRBD2	-	TRBV7-9	TRBJ2-7	CASSPPGLAQDEQYF	TGTGCCAGCAGCCCACCGGGACTAGCGCAGGACGAGCAGTACTTC
TRBD2	few	TRBV6-5	TRBJ2-3	CASSSPRLAGPDTQYF	TGTGCCAGCAGCTCACCTCGACTAGCTGGGCCAGATACGCAGTATTTT
-	few	TRBV7-9	TRBJ2-4	CASSPPLGAKNIQYF	TGTGCCAGCAGCCCTCCCCTGGGTGCCAAAAACATTCAGTACTTC
-	many	TRBV28	TRBJ2-7	CASSRQGTAEQYF	TGTGCCAGCAGTCGTCAGGGGACCGCCGAGCAGTACTTC
TRBD1	few	TRBV2	TRBJ1-6	CASRHYTGTGNSPLHF	TGTGCCAGCAGACATTATACCGGGACAGGGAATTCACCCCTCCACTTT
TRBD2	few	TRBV29-1	TRBJ2-3	CSVILAEKDTQYF	TGCAGCGTTATTCTAGCGGAGAAAGATACGCAGTATTTT
-	few	TRBV27	TRBJ2-7	CASSLEGGYEQYF	TGTGCCAGCAGTTTAGAAGGGGGGTACGAGCAGTACTTC
-	-	TRBV2	TRBJ2-1	CASTEAGYNEQFF	TGTGCCAGCACGGAGGCGGGTTACAATGAGCAGTTCTTC
TRBD1	-	TRBV13	TRBJ2-1	CASSFPTGGDEQFF	TGTGCCAGCAGCTTCCCGACAGGGGGGGATGAGCAGTTCTTC
TRBD1	few	TRBV28	TRBJ1-1	CASSLRDRRNTEAFF	TGTGCCAGCAGTTTACGGGACAGGCGGAACACTGAAGCTTTCTTT
TRBD2	many	TRBV7-7	TRBJ2-1	CASSLFAGANEQFF	TGTGCCAGCAGCTTATTTGCGGGAGCGAATGAGCAGTTCTTC
TRBD2	many	TRBV6-2/TRBV6-3	TRBJ2-1	CASSYSASGYNEQFF	TGTGCCAGCAGTTACTCGGCTAGCGGGTACAATGAGCAGTTCTTC
TRBD1	few	TRBV20-1	TRBJ2-7	CSVFPGQGLYEQYF	TGCAGTGTTTTCCCGGGACAGGGGTTGTACGAGCAGTACTTC
TRBD2	many	TRBV9	TRBJ2-1	CASSPHGTSGVRDSYNEQFF	TGTGCCAGCAGCCCCCACGGGACTAGCGGGGTCCGTGACTCCTACAATGAGCAGTTCTTC
TRBD1	many	TRBV29-1	TRBJ1-1	CSVRQGTAEAFF	TGCAGCGTAAGACAGGGAACGGCTGAAGCTTTCTTT
-	few	TRBV28	TRBJ1-2	CASSFKRGYTF	TGTGCCAGCAGTTTTAAGAGAGGCTACACCTTC
-	many	TRBV29-1	TRBJ1-6	CSPPARSYNSPLHF	TGCAGCCCACCGGCCCGGTCCTATAATTCACCCCTCCACTTT
-	-	TRBV18	TRBJ2-7	CASSPRGTSSYEQYF	TGTGCCAGCTCACCCCGAGGGACCTCATCCTACGAGCAGTACTTC
TRBD1	few	TRBV4-2	TRBJ1-6	CASSQPPGTANSPLHF	TGTGCCAGCAGCCAACCGCCGGGGACAGCTAATTCACCCCTCCACTTT
-	-	TRBV7-9	TRBJ2-7	CASSYRDTHPLEQYF	TGTGCCAGCAGCTATCGGGATACCCACCCCCTCGAGCAGTACTTC
TRBD1	many	TRBV6-1	TRBJ1-5	CASRGQGNSNQPQHF	TGTGCCAGCAGGGGACAGGGGAATAGCAATCAGCCCCAGCATTTT
-	-	TRBV20-1	TRBJ2-7	CSARGQGRDEQYF	TGCAGTGCTAGGGGGCAGGGACGGGACGAGCAGTACTTC
-	many	TRBV27	TRBJ2-3	CASSRTENTQYF	TGTGCCAGCAGCCGGACAGAAAATACGCAGTATTTT
-	-	TRBV7-2	TRBJ1-1	CASSLGFGYTEAFF	TGTGCCAGCAGCTTAGGATTCGGGTACACTGAAGCTTTCTTT
-	-	TRBV4-1	TRBJ1-1	CASSQPGARVTEAFF	TGCGCCAGCAGCCAACCCGGGGCCCGGGTCACTGAAGCTTTCTTT
-	many	TRBV7-8	TRBJ1-3	CASSLDGRLSGNTIYF	TGTGCCAGCAGCTTAGATGGCAGGCTCTCTGGAAACACCATATATTTT
-	many	TRBV6-5	TRBJ1-2	CASIGHPSSGYTF	TGTGCCAGCATCGGACATCCAAGCTCTGGCTACACCTTC